The 19 T cell receptor beta chains in this list originate from one sample, sequenced in a study of cytomegalovirus exposure and HLA in healthy donors. A multiplex PCR was run with 60 Vbeta primers and 13 Jbeta primers. TCRdb's copy holds only in-frame clones and misses some; the assay was immunoSEQ multiplex PCR. The table includes a few hundred thousand clones, under 85% detected once. The sample was PBMCs. The receptors come from a woman in her 50s in good health and CMV-seropositive.

CDR3 amino acids: CASSYLTGREQYF. CDR3 coding DNA: TGTGCCAGCAGTTACCTGACAGGGAGGGAGCAGTACTTC. This chain uses TRBV6-6 with TRBJ2-7, with D maybe TRBD1 (7 bases). This CDR3 spans 13 amino acids. V was pared by 2 bases and J by 7 bases, with 12 bases between. The germline V gene has CDR1 MNHNY and CDR2 SVGAGI (reference sequence).

This clone was observed a handful of times. This chain uses TRBV6-4 with TRBJ1-6; 9 bases are shared with TRBD1. The CDR3 length is 14 residues. CDR1 and CDR2 from the germline V gene are MRHNA and SNTAGT. V was clipped by 6 bases and J by 7 bases; unmatched bases: 4. DNA of the CDR3: TGTGCCAGCAGATGGACAGGGGACAATTCACCCCTCCACTTT. It is translated as CASRWTGDNSPLHF.

The chain carries TRBV18 and TRBJ2-7; D perhaps matches TRBD1 (8 bases). With 2 bases removed from V and 1 base from J, the gap between germline ends came to 15 bases. The CDR3 sequence is 16 residues long. CDR1 is KGHSH and CDR2 is LQKENI in the germline V gene. Here the CDR3 reads CASSPVYRGGSYEQYF. The CDR3, as DNA: TGTGCCAGCTCACCAGTTTACAGGGGGGGTTCCTACGAGCAGTACTTC.

The J gene is TRBJ2-3, the V gene TRBV28, with 10 bases lining up with TRBD2. Germline assignment: CDR1 MDHEN and CDR2 SYDVKM. The CDR3 is 17 amino acids. V gave up 6 bases and J gave up 6 bases; unmatched junction bases: 15. CDR3 DNA sequence: TGTGCCAGCAGGCTTGGAACCAGCGGGGGGGCCACGGATACGCAGTATTTT. Translation gives CASRLGTSGGATDTQYF. The full variable domain, with the rest looked up from reference TRBV28 and TRBJ2-3, is DVKVTQSSRYLVKRTGEKVFLECVQDMDHENMFWYRQDPGLGLRLIYFSYDVKMKEKGDIPEGYSVSREKKERFSLILESASTNQTSMYLCASRLGTSGGATDTQYFGPGTRLTVL.

The chain is built from TRBV7-9 and TRBJ1-1; D ambiguous. The CDR3 length is 14 residues. Trimming shortened V by 1 base and J by 0 bases, and 6 bases separated the two germline ends. Germline assignment: CDR1 SEHNR and CDR2 FQNEAQ (reference sequence). CDR3 sequence (DNA): TGTGCCAGCAGCTTAGGAGGCGTGAACACTGAAGCTTTCTTT. Translated, it gives CASSLGGVNTEAFF. The full variable domain, its missing parts supplied by reference TRBV7-9 and TRBJ1-1, is DTGVSQNPRHKITKRGQNVTFRCDPISEHNRLYWYRQTLGQGPEFLTYFQNEAQLEKSRLLSDRFSAERPKGSFSTLEIQRTEQGDSAMYLCASSLGGVNTEAFFGQGTRLTVV.

The chain employs TRBV11-2 and TRBJ2-5; tentatively, D is TRBD2 (5 bases). V dropped 7 bases and J dropped 5 bases, with 17 bases sitting between them. The germline gives CDR1 SGHAT, CDR2 FQNNGV. The CDR3 extends over 14 amino acids. CDR3 nucleotides: TGTGCCAGCAACCGGGGTCCCGCCGGGGAGACCCAGTACTTC. It yields the protein CASNRGPAGETQYF.

V is TRBV6-5 and J is TRBJ2-5; no clear D. Trimming removed 2 bases from V and 5 bases from J, with 9 bases in between. The CDR3 length is 13 residues. Germline lookup yields CDR1 MNHEY and CDR2 SVGAGI. CDR3: CASSYSHGETQYF. Here the CDR3 DNA reads TGTGCCAGCAGTTACAGTCACGGGGAGACCCAGTACTTC.

The rearrangement joins TRBV27 to TRBJ1-3; 7 nucleotides match TRBD1. V lost 6 bases and J lost 4; bases outside the gene matches: 3. This CDR3 spans 13 amino acids. The germline V gene has CDR1 MNHEY and CDR2 SMNVEV (reference sequence). CDR3 nucleotide sequence: TGTGCCAGCAGAGGGGGCGACGGAAACACCATATATTTT. Amino acid sequence: CASRGGDGNTIYF.

V is TRBV4-1 and J is TRBJ1-1; 8 bases are shared with TRBD1. After removal of 3 bases from V and 4 bases from J, the junction contained 4 bases not matched to a gene. Germline values: CDR1 MGHRA, CDR2 YSYEKL. The length of the CDR3 is 14 residues. CDR3 in DNA: TGCGCCAGCAGCCAGGATACAGGGGGCACTGAAGCTTTCTTT. It yields the protein CASSQDTGGTEAFF.

The chain uses TRBV10-1 and TRBJ1-5; 7 bases fit TRBD1. The CDR3 extends over 13 amino acids. The trim removed 6 bases at V and 7 bases at J, leaving 6 bases unmatched. The germline gives CDR1 WNHNN, CDR2 SYGVQD (reference sequence). The CDR3 nucleotides read TGCGCCAGCAGCCGTGACAGGGACCAGCCCCAGCATTTT. This gives the protein CASSRDRDQPQHF.

V and J are TRBV4-3 and TRBJ1-4, with D possibly matching TRBD1 (5 bases). The CDR3 consists of 15 residues. The germline CDR1 and CDR2 sequences are LGHNA and YSLEER. With 0 bases removed from V and 6 bases from J, the gap between germline ends came to 11 bases. The CDR3 coding sequence is TGCGCCAGCAGCCAAGATCAGGGTATGGATGAAAAACTGTTTTTT. Encoded protein: CASSQDQGMDEKLFF.

The chain combines TRBV10-3 with TRBJ1-2; a possible D gene is TRBD1 (5 bases). CDR3 size: 15 residues. The germline CDR1 and CDR2 sequences are ENHRY and SYGVKD. The V gene lost 4 bases and the J gene lost 5 bases, with 17 bases spanning the gap. CDR3 DNA: TGTGCCATCAGTGGCTCCGGCAGGGAAGGATATGGCTACACCTTC. Its protein is CAISGSGREGYGYTF.

The chain joins TRBV10-1 to TRBJ1-3; maybe TRBD1 (5 bases). V was clipped by 8 bases and J by 2 bases, with 10 bases between them. The CDR3 has 13 residues. Germline assignment: CDR1 WNHNN and CDR2 SYGVQD (reference sequence). CDR3 coding DNA: TGCGCCAGCGGCCAGGGTCCTGGAAACACCATATATTTT. Its translation: CASGQGPGNTIYF.

J is TRBJ2-3 and V is TRBV29-1, with no clear D. The CDR3 extends over 12 amino acids. Germline V gives CDR1 SQVTM, CDR2 ANQGSEA. The ends were cut back, 4 bases at V and 5 bases at J, with 10 bases in the middle. This chain's CDR3 is CSVAGSLDTQYF. The CDR3, as DNA: TGCAGCGTTGCAGGTTCCCTAGATACGCAGTATTTT.

This clone has only a few counts. The chain has TRBV7-9 and TRBJ1-4, with D tentatively TRBD1 (5 bases). Per the germline V gene, CDR1 is SEHNR and CDR2 is FQNEAQ (reference sequence). Trimming removed 6 bases from V and 7 bases from J, with 21 bases in between. The CDR3 is made up of 16 amino acids. Written as DNA, the CDR3 is TGTGCCAGCAGACAAACCGCGGGGGGAATATCTGAAAAACTGTTTTTT. It encodes CASRQTAGGISEKLFF.

The gene calls are TRBV19 and TRBJ1-4, with a tentative D call TRBD1 (5 bases). Germline V gene data show CDR1 as LNHDA and CDR2 as SQIVND (reference sequence). This CDR3 is 17 amino acids long. Deletions cut 2 bases from V and 6 bases from J, with 19 bases between. The CDR3 DNA reads as TGTGCCAGTAGTATATCCCCGCCCGGGACGGGGGATGAAAAACTGTTTTTT. Its translation: CASSISPPGTGDEKLFF.

This clone is a singleton in its sample. The V and J genes are TRBV5-1 and TRBJ2-1; 10 bases line up with TRBD2. Germline V CDR1 and CDR2: SGHRS, YFSETQ. The CDR3 extends over 16 amino acids. The V gene end was trimmed by 4 bases and the J gene end by 9 bases; junction bases not matched to a gene: 13. The CDR3 coding sequence is TGCGCCAGCAGCAACGTAGGAGCGGGGGGGGAAGGTGAGCAGTTCTTC. It codes for CASSNVGAGGEGEQFF.

This chain links TRBV28 with TRBJ1-6, with 10 nucleotides matching TRBD1. Trimming cost V 8 bases and J 8 bases; bases outside gene matches: 15. Germline loops: CDR1 MDHEN, CDR2 SYDVKM. The CDR3 sequence is 17 residues long. The CDR3 DNA reads TGTGCCAGCCGGTCCGGGACAGGGGTGTCTAGGGATTCACCCCTCCACTTT. This encodes CASRSGTGVSRDSPLHF.

As to this clone: This specimen includes other DNA sequences encoding the same CDR3. This rearrangement joins TRBV5-6 to TRBJ1-2, with a tentative D call TRBD1 (5 bases). Germline V CDR1 and CDR2: SGHDT, YYEEEE. V lost 4 bases and J 8 bases, leaving 12 bases between the germline ends. There are 12 residues in the CDR3. CDR3 sequence reads: CASSLHPGGYTF. The CDR3 DNA follows: TGTGCCAGCAGCCTCCACCCAGGGGGCTACACCTTC.